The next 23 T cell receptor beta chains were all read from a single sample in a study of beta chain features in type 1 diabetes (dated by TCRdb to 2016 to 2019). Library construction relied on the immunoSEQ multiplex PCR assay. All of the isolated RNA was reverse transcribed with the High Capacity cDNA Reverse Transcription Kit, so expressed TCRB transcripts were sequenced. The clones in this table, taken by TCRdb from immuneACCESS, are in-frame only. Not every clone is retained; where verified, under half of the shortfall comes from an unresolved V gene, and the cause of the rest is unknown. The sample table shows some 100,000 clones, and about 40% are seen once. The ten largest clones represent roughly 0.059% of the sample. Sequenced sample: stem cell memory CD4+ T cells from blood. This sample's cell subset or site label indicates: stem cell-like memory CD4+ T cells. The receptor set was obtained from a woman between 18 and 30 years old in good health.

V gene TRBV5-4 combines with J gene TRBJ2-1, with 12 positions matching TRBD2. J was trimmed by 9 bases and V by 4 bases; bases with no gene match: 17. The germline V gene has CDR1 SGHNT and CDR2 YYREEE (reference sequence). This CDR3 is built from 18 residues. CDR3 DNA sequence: TGTGCCAGCAGCCCCCTCTTAGCGCTAGCGGGAGGGTCGGCTGAGCAGTTCTTC. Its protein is CASSPLLALAGGSAEQFF.

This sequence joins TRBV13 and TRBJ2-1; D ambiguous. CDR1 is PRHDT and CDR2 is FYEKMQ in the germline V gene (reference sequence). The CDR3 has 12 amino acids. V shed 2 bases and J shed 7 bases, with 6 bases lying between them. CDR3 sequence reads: CASSLRRNEQFF. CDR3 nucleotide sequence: TGTGCCAGCAGCTTACGGCGGAATGAGCAGTTCTTC.

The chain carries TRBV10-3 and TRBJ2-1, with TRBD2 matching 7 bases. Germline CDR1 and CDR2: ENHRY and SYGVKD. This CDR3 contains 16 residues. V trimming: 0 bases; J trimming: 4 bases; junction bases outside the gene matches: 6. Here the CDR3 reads CAISESTSGAYNEQFF. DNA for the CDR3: TGTGCCATCAGTGAGTCGACGAGCGGGGCGTACAATGAGCAGTTCTTC.

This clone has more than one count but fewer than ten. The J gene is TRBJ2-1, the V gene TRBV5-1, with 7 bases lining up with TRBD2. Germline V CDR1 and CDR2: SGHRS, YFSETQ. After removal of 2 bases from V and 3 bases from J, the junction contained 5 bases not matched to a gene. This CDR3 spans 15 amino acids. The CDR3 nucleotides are TGCGCCAGCAGCTTTGGAGCGGGAAACTACAATGAGCAGTTCTTC. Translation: CASSFGAGNYNEQFF.

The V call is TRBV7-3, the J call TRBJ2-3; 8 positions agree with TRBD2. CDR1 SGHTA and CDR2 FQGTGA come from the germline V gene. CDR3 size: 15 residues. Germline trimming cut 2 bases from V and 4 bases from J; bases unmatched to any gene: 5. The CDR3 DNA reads TGTGCCAGCAGCTTAGCGGGAGGCCGTTCAGATACGCAGTATTTT. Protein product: CASSLAGGRSDTQYF.

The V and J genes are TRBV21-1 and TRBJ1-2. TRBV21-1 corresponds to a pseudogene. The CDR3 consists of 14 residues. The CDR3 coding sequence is TGTGCCGAAGGGAGGGGCCCTGAGGGGTATGGCTACACCTTC. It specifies CAEGRGPEGYGYTF.

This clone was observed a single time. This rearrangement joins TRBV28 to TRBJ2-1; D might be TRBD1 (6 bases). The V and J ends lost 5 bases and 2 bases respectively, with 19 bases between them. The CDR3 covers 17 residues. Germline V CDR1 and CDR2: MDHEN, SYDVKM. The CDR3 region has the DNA TGTGCCAGCAGTAGCATAGTCAGGGGATCCCCCTACAATGAGCAGTTCTTC. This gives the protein CASSSIVRGSPYNEQFF. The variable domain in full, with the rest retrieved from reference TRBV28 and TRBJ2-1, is DVKVTQSSRYLVKRTGEKVFLECVQDMDHENMFWYRQDPGLGLRLIYFSYDVKMKEKGDIPEGYSVSREKKERFSLILESASTNQTSMYLCASSSIVRGSPYNEQFFGPGTRLTVL.

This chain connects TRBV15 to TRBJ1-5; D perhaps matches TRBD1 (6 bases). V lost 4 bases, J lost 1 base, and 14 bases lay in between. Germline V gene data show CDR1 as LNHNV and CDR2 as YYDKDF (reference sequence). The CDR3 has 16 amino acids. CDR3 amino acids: CATSKRRQASNQPQHF. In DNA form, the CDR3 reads TGTGCCACCAGCAAGAGAAGACAGGCCAGCAATCAGCCCCAGCATTTT.

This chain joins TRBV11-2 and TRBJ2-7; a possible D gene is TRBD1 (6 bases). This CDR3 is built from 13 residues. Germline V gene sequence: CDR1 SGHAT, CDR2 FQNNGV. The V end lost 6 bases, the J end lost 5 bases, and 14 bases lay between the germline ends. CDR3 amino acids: CASRKTGRHEQYF. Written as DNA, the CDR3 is TGTGCCAGCAGAAAGACAGGTCGACACGAGCAGTACTTC.

DNA of the CDR3: TGTGCCAGCAGCTTAAGCGCAAGGACTGGGACCTACGAGCAGTACTTC. Protein: CASSLSARTGTYEQYF. V usage is TRBV7-9 and J usage is TRBJ2-7; maybe TRBD2 (5 bases). The ends were cut back, 2 bases at V and 2 bases at J, with 16 bases in the middle. The CDR3 has 16 residues. CDR1 is SEHNR, CDR2 FQNEAQ, per germline (reference sequence).

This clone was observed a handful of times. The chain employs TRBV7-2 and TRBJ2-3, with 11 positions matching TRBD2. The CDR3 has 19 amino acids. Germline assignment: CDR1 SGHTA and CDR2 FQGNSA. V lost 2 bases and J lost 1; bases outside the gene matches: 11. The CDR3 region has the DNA TGTGCCAGCAGCTTATTACCCACAAGACTAGCGGGGCGCACAGATACGCAGTATTTT. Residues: CASSLLPTRLAGRTDTQYF.

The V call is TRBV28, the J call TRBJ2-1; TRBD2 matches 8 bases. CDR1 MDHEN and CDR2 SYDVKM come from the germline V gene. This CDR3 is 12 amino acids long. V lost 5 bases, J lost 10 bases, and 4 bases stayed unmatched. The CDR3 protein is CASSQRGGEQFF. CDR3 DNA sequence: TGTGCCAGCAGTCAACGGGGGGGAGAGCAGTTCTTC. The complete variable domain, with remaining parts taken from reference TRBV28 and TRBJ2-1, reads DVKVTQSSRYLVKRTGEKVFLECVQDMDHENMFWYRQDPGLGLRLIYFSYDVKMKEKGDIPEGYSVSREKKERFSLILESASTNQTSMYLCASSQRGGEQFFGPGTRLTVL.

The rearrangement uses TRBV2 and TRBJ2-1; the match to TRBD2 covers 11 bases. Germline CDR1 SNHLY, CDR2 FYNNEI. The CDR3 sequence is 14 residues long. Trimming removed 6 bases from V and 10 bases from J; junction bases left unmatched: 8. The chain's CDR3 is CASRLLAGEGEQFF. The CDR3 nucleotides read TGTGCCAGCAGATTACTAGCGGGAGAAGGGGAGCAGTTCTTC.

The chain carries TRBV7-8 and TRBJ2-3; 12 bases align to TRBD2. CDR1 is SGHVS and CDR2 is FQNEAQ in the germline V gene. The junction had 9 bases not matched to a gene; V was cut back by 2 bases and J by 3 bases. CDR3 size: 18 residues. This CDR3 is CASSLLASGRVVTDTQYF. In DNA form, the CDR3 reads TGTGCCAGCAGCTTACTCGCTAGCGGGAGGGTAGTTACAGATACGCAGTATTTT. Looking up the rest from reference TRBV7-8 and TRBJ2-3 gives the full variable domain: GAGVSQSPRYKVAKRGQDVALRCDPISGHVSLFWYQQALGQGPEFLTYFQNEAQLDKSGLPSDRFFAERPEGSVSTLKIQRTQQEDSAVYLCASSLLASGRVVTDTQYFGPGTRLTVL.

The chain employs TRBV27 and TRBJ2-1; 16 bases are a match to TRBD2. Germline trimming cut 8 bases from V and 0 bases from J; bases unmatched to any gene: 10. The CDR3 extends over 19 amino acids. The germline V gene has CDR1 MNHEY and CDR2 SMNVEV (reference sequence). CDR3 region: CASFPGLAGGGISYNEQFF. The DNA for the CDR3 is TGTGCCAGCTTCCCGGGACTAGCGGGAGGGGGTATCTCCTACAATGAGCAGTTCTTC.

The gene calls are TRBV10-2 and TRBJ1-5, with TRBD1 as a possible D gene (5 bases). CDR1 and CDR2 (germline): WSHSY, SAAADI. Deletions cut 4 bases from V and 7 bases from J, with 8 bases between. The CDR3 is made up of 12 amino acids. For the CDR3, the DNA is TGCGCCAGCAGTGCAGGGAAACAGCCCCAGCATTTT. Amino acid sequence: CASSAGKQPQHF.

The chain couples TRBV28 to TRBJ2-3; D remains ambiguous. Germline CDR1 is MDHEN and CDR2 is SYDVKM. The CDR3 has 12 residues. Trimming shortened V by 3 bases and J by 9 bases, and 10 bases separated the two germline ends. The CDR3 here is CASSFVTPTQYF. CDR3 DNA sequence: TGTGCCAGCAGTTTTGTTACTCCGACGCAGTATTTT.

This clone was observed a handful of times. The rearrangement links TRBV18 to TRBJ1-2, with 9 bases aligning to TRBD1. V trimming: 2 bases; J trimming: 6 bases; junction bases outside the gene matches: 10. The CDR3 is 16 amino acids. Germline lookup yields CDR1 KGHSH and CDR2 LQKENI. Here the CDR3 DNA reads TGTGCCAGCTCACCAATGCCGGGACAGGGAACCAATGGCTACACCTTC. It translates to CASSPMPGQGTNGYTF.

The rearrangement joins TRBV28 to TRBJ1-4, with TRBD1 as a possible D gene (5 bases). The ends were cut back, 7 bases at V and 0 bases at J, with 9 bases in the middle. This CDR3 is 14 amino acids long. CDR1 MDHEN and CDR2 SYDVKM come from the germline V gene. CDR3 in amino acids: CASMMTATNEKLFF. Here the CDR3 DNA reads TGTGCCAGCATGATGACAGCAACTAATGAAAAACTGTTTTTT.

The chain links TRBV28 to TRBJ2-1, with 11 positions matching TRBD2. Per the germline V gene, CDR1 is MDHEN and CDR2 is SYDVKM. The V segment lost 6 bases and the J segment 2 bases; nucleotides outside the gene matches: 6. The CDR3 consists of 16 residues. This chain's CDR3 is CASRSILAGAYNEQFF. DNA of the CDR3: TGTGCCAGCAGATCAATACTAGCGGGAGCCTACAATGAGCAGTTCTTC.

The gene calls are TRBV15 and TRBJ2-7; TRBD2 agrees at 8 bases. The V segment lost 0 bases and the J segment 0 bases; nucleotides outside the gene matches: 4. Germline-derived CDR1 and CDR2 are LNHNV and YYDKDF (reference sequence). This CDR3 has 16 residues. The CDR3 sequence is CATSRDLAGSSYEQYF. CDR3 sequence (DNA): TGTGCCACCAGCAGAGATTTAGCGGGGAGCTCCTACGAGCAGTACTTC.

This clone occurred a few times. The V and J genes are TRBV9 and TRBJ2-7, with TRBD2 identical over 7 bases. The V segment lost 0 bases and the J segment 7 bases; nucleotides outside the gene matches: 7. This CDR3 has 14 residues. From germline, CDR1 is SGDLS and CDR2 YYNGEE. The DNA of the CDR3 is TGTGCCAGCAGCGTAGGAGCATTAGCGGGTGAGCAGTACTTC. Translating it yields CASSVGALAGEQYF.

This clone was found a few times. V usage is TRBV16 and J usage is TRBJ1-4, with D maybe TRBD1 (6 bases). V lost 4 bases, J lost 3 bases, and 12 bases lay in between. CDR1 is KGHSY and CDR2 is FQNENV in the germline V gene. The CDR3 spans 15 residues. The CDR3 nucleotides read TGTGCCAGCAGCCTTAGGACAGCCGCTAATGAAAAACTGTTTTTT. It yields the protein CASSLRTAANEKLFF. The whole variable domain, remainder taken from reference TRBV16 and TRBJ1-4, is GEEVAQTPKHLVRGEGQKAKLYCAPIKGHSYVFWYQQVLKNEFKFLISFQNENVFDETGMPKERFSAKCLPNSPCSLEIQATKLEDSAVYFCASSLRTAANEKLFFGSGTQLSVL.